What follows are 22 T cell receptor beta chains derived from one specimen sequenced in a study of blood T cell repertoires in COVID-19. Assay: immunoSEQ multiplex PCR; the TCRdb copy retains only in-frame clones and omits some. The sample has around 140,000 clones; 88% are singletons. Input material: peripheral blood. The receptors originated from an older man with acute or convalescent COVID-19.

The rearrangement joins TRBV28 to TRBJ2-2; 9 bases are a match to TRBD2. V shed 4 bases and J 6 bases; nucleotides not matched to a gene: 6. The CDR3 consists of 15 residues. Germline V gene sequence: CDR1 MDHEN, CDR2 SYDVKM. The CDR3 is CASSSLAGGPGELFF. CDR3 in DNA: TGTGCCAGCAGTTCCTTGGCGGGAGGGCCCGGGGAGCTGTTTTTT.

The chain employs TRBV19 and TRBJ1-3; D is possibly TRBD1 (6 bases). This CDR3 has 14 residues. Germline CDR1 is LNHDA and CDR2 is SQIVND (reference sequence). The V end lost 5 bases, the J end lost 0 bases, and 8 bases lay between the germline ends. DNA for the CDR3: TGTGCCAGTAGTCAAGGGGGCTCTGGAAACACCATATATTTT. It codes for CASSQGGSGNTIYF.

This chain links TRBV15 with TRBJ2-3; D perhaps matches TRBD2 (5 bases). Trimming removed 1 base at V and 0 bases at J, with 8 bases between. This CDR3 has 15 residues. Germline lookup yields CDR1 LNHNV and CDR2 YYDKDF (reference sequence). Written as DNA, the CDR3 is TGTGCCACCAGCAGAGGGGGAGCAAGCACAGATACGCAGTATTTT. Amino acid sequence: CATSRGGASTDTQYF.

The count of this clone is one. The chain is built from TRBV5-8 and TRBJ2-5; tentatively, D is TRBD2 (6 bases). The CDR3 sequence is 13 residues long. V was trimmed by 6 bases and J by 5 bases, leaving 14 bases between them. CDR1 and CDR2 from the germline V gene are SGHTS and YDEGEE. The DNA of the CDR3 is TGTGCCAGCAACCCGCCGGGGAGGGAGACCCAGTACTTC. Its protein is CASNPPGRETQYF.

This sequence joins TRBV6-1 and TRBJ1-5; TRBD1 agrees at 8 bases. Germline V CDR1 and CDR2: MNHNS, SASEGT. The CDR3 contains 15 residues. The V gene end was trimmed by 0 bases and the J gene end by 2 bases; junction bases not matched to a gene: 0. CDR3: CASSEAGQGNQPQHF. The CDR3 DNA is TGTGCCAGCAGTGAAGCGGGACAGGGCAATCAGCCCCAGCATTTT.

The chain is built from TRBV21-1 and TRBJ1-5; the table assigns TRBD1, which was not confirmed against the DNA. TRBV21-1 is tagged as a pseudogene. CDR3 length: 18 residues. Written as DNA, the CDR3 is TGTGCCAGCAGCAAAGCTATTAGGGACACACTAATGGATCAGCCCCAGCATTTT. It yields the protein CASSKAIRDTLMDQPQHF.

The gene calls are TRBV5-6 and TRBJ2-3; TRBD2 matches at 8 bases. The length of the CDR3 is 13 residues. The ends lost 2 bases at V and 6 bases at J; junction bases unmatched: 2. Germline loops: CDR1 SGHDT, CDR2 YYEEEE. The CDR3 loop reads CASSLLAADTQYF. CDR3 coding DNA: TGTGCCAGCAGCTTACTAGCGGCCGATACGCAGTATTTT.

The chain recombines TRBV24-1 with TRBJ1-2, with D possibly being TRBD1 (5 bases). Trimming cost V 6 bases and J 8 bases, with 12 bases left between them. The CDR3 is made up of 12 amino acids. Germline V lookup: CDR1 KGHDR, CDR2 SFDVKD. The CDR3 DNA is TGTGCCACCAGTCTCCGTACAGGAGGCTACACCTTC. It translates to CATSLRTGGYTF.

The chain joins TRBV14 to TRBJ2-1; a weak D match, TRBD1 (5 bases). Between the trimmed V and J ends, which lost 4 bases and 4 bases, there was a span of 14 bases. This CDR3 spans 15 amino acids. Germline assignment: CDR1 SGHDN and CDR2 FVKESK. CDR3 nucleotide sequence: TGTGCCAGCAGCCCTTGGCAGGGTGTATACAATGAGCAGTTCTTC. Protein product: CASSPWQGVYNEQFF.

The chain couples TRBV7-9 to TRBJ2-1; 7 bases are a match to TRBD1. CDR1 and CDR2 from the germline V gene are SEHNR and FQNEAQ (reference sequence). V gave up 7 bases and J gave up 0 bases; unmatched junction bases: 6. CDR3 size: 15 residues. CDR3 sequence reads: CASTQGDGSYNEQFF. For the CDR3, the DNA is TGTGCCAGCACCCAGGGGGACGGCTCCTACAATGAGCAGTTCTTC.

The gene calls are TRBV2 and TRBJ2-5, with 8 bases that match TRBD1. Per germline, CDR1 SNHLY and CDR2 FYNNEI. The CDR3 contains 15 residues. V shed 6 bases, J shed 0 bases, and the junction held 6 bases outside the gene matches. The CDR3 DNA reads TGTGCCAGCAGATCCCAGGGGGCGAACCAAGAGACCCAGTACTTC. This sequence encodes CASRSQGANQETQYF.

This chain links TRBV7-8 with TRBJ2-7; weak D call: TRBD2 (6 bases). Germline-derived CDR1 and CDR2 are SGHVS and FQNEAQ. This CDR3 is 15 amino acids long. Trimming stripped 1 base from V and 4 bases from J, with 14 bases between. The CDR3 coding sequence is TGTGCCAGCAGCTTAGAGGGACTCAAAGTATACGAGCAGTACTTC. Protein sequence: CASSLEGLKVYEQYF. The complete variable domain, with remaining parts taken from reference TRBV7-8 and TRBJ2-7, reads GAGVSQSPRYKVAKRGQDVALRCDPISGHVSLFWYQQALGQGPEFLTYFQNEAQLDKSGLPSDRFFAERPEGSVSTLKIQRTQQEDSAVYLCASSLEGLKVYEQYFGPGTRLTVT.

The V and J genes are TRBV9 and TRBJ2-7; D uncertain. Trimming took 3 bases from V and 4 from J, leaving 8 bases between them. The CDR3 covers 12 residues. The germline gives CDR1 SGDLS, CDR2 YYNGEE. The CDR3 is CASSADLYEQYF. For the CDR3, the DNA is TGTGCCAGCAGCGCAGACTTGTACGAGCAGTACTTC.

V is TRBV19 and J is TRBJ2-1; a possible D gene is TRBD2 (5 bases). The germline V gene has CDR1 LNHDA and CDR2 SQIVND (reference sequence). The V end was cut by 0 bases, the J end by 6 bases, with 12 bases between. The CDR3 consists of 15 residues. In DNA form, the CDR3 reads TGTGCCAGTAGTATAGATTCGGACTGGTCCAATGAGCAGTTCTTC. Translated: CASSIDSDWSNEQFF.

J is TRBJ1-6 and V is TRBV5-1; possible D gene TRBD1, 5 bases. V lost 0 bases to trimming and J lost 10 bases, with 14 bases between them. The CDR3 sequence is 15 residues long. Germline V gene lookup returns CDR1 SGHRS and CDR2 YFSETQ. DNA for the CDR3: TGCGCCAGCAGCTTGGCGCAGGGAAGAGGATCACCCCTCCACTTT. As protein: CASSLAQGRGSPLHF.

This clone occurred a few times. The J gene is TRBJ2-7, the V gene TRBV7-9; D remains ambiguous. The germline V gene encodes CDR1 SEHNR and CDR2 FQNEAQ (reference sequence). This CDR3 is 13 amino acids long. V was shortened by 1 base and J by 3 bases, with 7 bases between the two germline ends. In nucleotides, the CDR3 is TGTGCCAGCAGCTTAGTCAACAGCTACGAGCAGTACTTC. This sequence encodes CASSLVNSYEQYF.

The chain combines TRBV19 with TRBJ1-1, with TRBD1 matching 7 bases. V shed 6 bases, J shed 1 base, and the junction held 5 bases outside the gene matches. Germline V gene lookup returns CDR1 LNHDA and CDR2 SQIVND (reference sequence). This CDR3 is 14 amino acids long. The CDR3 bases are TGTGCCAGTAGCCGACAGGGCGAGAACACTGAAGCTTTCTTT. This translates into CASSRQGENTEAFF. Filled out from reference TRBV19 and TRBJ1-1, the complete variable domain reads DGGITQSPKYLFRKEGQNVTLSCEQNLNHDAMYWYRQDPGQGLRLIYYSQIVNDFQKGDIAEGYSVSREKKESFPLTVTSAQKNPTAFYLCASSRQGENTEAFFGQGTRLTVV.

This chain joins TRBV7-3 and TRBJ2-3, with 12 nucleotides matching TRBD2. The CDR3 contains 14 residues. Per germline, CDR1 SGHTA and CDR2 FQGTGA. Germline trimming cut 5 bases from V and 5 bases from J; bases unmatched to any gene: 2. The CDR3 loop reads CASSTGLAGDTQYF. CDR3 nucleotides: TGTGCCAGCAGCACGGGACTAGCGGGAGATACGCAGTATTTT.

This chain links TRBV12-3 or TRBV12-4 with TRBJ1-2, with 8 bases matching TRBD1. There are 13 residues in the CDR3. V shed 6 bases, J shed 7 bases, and the junction held 7 bases outside the gene matches. CDR3 amino acids: CASSRTGLAGYTF. CDR3 coding DNA: TGTGCCAGCAGCCGGACAGGGTTGGCTGGCTACACCTTC.

This clone was seen once. For the CDR3, the DNA is TGTGCCAGCAGTTTAGATCAGGGTACCTACGAGCAGTACTTC. Translation: CASSLDQGTYEQYF. This chain joins TRBV27 and TRBJ2-7, with D perhaps matching TRBD1 (5 bases). This CDR3 has 14 amino acids. Trimming removed 2 bases at V and 2 bases at J, with 10 bases between. Germline lookup yields CDR1 MNHEY and CDR2 SMNVEV (reference sequence).

The chain links TRBV5-6 to TRBJ2-1, with no clear D. With 4 bases removed from V and 0 bases from J, the gap between germline ends came to 5 bases. Germline V gives CDR1 SGHDT, CDR2 YYEEEE. This CDR3 spans 13 amino acids. CDR3 protein: CASSHSSYNEQFF. Here the CDR3 DNA reads TGTGCCAGCAGCCATAGCTCCTACAATGAGCAGTTCTTC.

The rearrangement links TRBV3-1 (or the pseudogene TRBV3-2) to TRBJ2-2; D perhaps matches TRBD2 (7 bases). CDR1 and CDR2 (germline): LGHDT, YNNKEL (reference sequence). This CDR3 has 14 residues. The V gene lost 3 bases and the J gene lost 7 bases, with 12 bases spanning the gap. The CDR3 loop reads CASSHSGGHGELFF. DNA of the CDR3: TGTGCCAGCAGCCACTCGGGGGGCCACGGGGAGCTGTTTTTT.